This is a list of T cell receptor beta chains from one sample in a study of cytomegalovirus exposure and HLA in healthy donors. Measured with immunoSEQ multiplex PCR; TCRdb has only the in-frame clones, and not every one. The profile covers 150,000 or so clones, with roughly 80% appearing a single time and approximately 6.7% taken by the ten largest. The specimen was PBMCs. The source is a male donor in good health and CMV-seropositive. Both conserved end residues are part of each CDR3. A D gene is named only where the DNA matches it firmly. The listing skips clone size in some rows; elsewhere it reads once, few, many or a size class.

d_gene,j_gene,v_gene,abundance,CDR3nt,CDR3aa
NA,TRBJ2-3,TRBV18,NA,TGTGCCAGCTCACCAGGCCTAGCTATTCTAGGAACAGATACGCAGTATTTT,CASSPGLAILGTDTQYF
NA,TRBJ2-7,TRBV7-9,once,TGTGCCAGCAGCTTGGGCCCAAGGGAGCAGTACTTC,CASSLGPREQYF
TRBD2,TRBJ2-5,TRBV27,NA,TGTGCCAGCAGTCCCCAGCGGGGAGGGTACCAAGAGACCCAGTACTTC,CASSPQRGGYQETQYF
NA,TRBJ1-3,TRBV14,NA,TGTGCCAGCAGCCATCTTAACACCATCCAAAACACCATATATTTT,CASSHLNTIQNTIYF
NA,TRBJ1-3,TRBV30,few,TGTGCCTGGAGCACTGATCCCTCTGGAAACACCATATATTTT,CAWSTDPSGNTIYF
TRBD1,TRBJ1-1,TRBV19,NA,TGTGCCAGTAGTCCTTCTAACAGGGGGCTGCTGAACACTGAAGCTTTCTTT,CASSPSNRGLLNTEAFF
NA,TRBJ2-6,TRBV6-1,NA,TGTGCCAGCAGCCTTAGGGGCTCTGGGGCCAACGTCCTGACTTTC,CASSLRGSGANVLTF
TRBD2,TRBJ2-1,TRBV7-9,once,TGTGCCAGCAGCTTAGAAACTAGCGTGTACAATGAGCAGTTCTTC,CASSLETSVYNEQFF
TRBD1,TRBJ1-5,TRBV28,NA,TGTGCCAGCAGTTCGGGACAGGGAAGAGGACAGCCCCAGCATTTT,CASSSGQGRGQPQHF
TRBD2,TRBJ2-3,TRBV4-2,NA,TGTGCCAGCAGCCCCCTCTATGGCGGGAGGCGCCCAGGCACAGATACGCAGTATTTT,CASSPLYGGRRPGTDTQYF
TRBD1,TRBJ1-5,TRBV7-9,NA,TGTGCCAGCAGCTCCGGGGCGACAGGGGCTCAGCCCCAGCATTTT,CASSSGATGAQPQHF
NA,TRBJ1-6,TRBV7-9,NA,TGTGCCAGCAGCTTCCAGGGTTATAACTCACCCCTCCACTTT,CASSFQGYNSPLHF
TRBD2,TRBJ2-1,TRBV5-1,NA,TGCGCCAGCAGCCCGACTAGCGGGAGCTCCTACAATGAGCAGTTCTTC,CASSPTSGSSYNEQFF
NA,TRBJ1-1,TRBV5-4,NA,TGTGCCAGCAGCTTGGACACAGGGCACGGCACTGAAGCTTTCTTT,CASSLDTGHGTEAFF
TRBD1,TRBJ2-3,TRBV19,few,TGTGCCAGTAGCCACAGGGGGGAAACTAGCACAGATACGCAGTATTTT,CASSHRGETSTDTQYF
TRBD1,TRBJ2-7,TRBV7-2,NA,TGTGCCAGCAGCTTCGGGACAGGGACCTACGAGCAGTACTTC,CASSFGTGTYEQYF
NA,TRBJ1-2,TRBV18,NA,TGTGCCAGCTCACCTGTGAGTTTTGAGGGCGGCTACACCTTC,CASSPVSFEGGYTF
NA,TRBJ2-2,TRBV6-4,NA,TGTGCCAGCAGTGACGAGGGAGCAGCCACCGGGGAGCTGTTTTTT,CASSDEGAATGELFF
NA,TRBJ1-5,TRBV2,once,TGTGCCAGCAGCCAAGGGGGTCCAGCCCAGCATTTT,CASSQGGPAQHF
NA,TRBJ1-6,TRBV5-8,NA,TGTGCCAGCAGCCCCGGGACACTTAATTCACCCCTCCACTTT,CASSPGTLNSPLHF
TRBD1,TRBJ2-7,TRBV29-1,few,TGCAGCGTTGGGCGACAGGGGGGGACCTACGAGCAGTACTTC,CSVGRQGGTYEQYF
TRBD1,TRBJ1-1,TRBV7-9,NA,TGTGCCAGCAGCCATGGGGACAGGGCAAGCACTGAAGCTTTCTTT,CASSHGDRASTEAFF
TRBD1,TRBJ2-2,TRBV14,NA,TGTGCCAGCAGCCCGCAGGGGGCGGGCACCGGGGAGCTGTTTTTT,CASSPQGAGTGELFF
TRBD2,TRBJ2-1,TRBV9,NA,TGTGCCAGCAGCGCCTGGACTAGCGGGAGCAATGAGCAGTTCTTC,CASSAWTSGSNEQFF
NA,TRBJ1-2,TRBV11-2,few,TGTGCCAGCAGCTCGCGGAGCGTCGGCTACACCTTC,CASSSRSVGYTF
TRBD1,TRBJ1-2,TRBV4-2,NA,TGTGCCAGCAGCCAAGCGGGGCTAGGGACAGGGGATTTAAGGGGCTACACCTTC,CASSQAGLGTGDLRGYTF
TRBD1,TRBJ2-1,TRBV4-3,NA,TGCGCCAGCAGCCAAGAAGGGACAGTCTTCGATGAGCAGTTCTTC,CASSQEGTVFDEQFF
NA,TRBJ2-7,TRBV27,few,TGTGCCAGCAGCCGGGCCCGGGAGTCCTACGAGCAGTACTTC,CASSRARESYEQYF
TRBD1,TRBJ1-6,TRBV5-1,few,TGCGCCAGCAGCGTAGGGACAGGGGCGTCTAATTCACCCCTCCACTTT,CASSVGTGASNSPLHF
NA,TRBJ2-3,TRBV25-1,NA,TGTGCCAGCAGTGAATTGGGTGGAGCAGATACGCAGTATTTT,CASSELGGADTQYF
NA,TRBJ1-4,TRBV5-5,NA,TGTGCCAGCAGCTTGGTTGCACGCGCAACTAATGAAAAACTGTTTTTT,CASSLVARATNEKLFF
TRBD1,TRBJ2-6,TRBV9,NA,TGTGCCAGCAGCGTCCCCAGACAGGGGGCCTCTGGGGCCAACGTCCTGACTTTC,CASSVPRQGASGANVLTF
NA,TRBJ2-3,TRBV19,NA,TGTGCCAGTAGTATGCAGGGGGAGGCAGATACGCAGTATTTT,CASSMQGEADTQYF
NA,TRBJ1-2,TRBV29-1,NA,TGCAGCGTTGAATCCGGGAACTATGGCTACACCTTC,CSVESGNYGYTF
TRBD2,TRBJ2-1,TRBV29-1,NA,TGCAGCGTCGGGACTAGCGGGAGCCTGGTGTTCTTC,CSVGTSGSLVFF
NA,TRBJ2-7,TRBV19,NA,TGTGCCAGTAGCACACACCGCGGGGTCTACGAGCAGTACTTC,CASSTHRGVYEQYF
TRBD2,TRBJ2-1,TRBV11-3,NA,TGTGCCAGCAGCTTAGCTAGCGGGAGCGACAATGAGCAGTTCTTC,CASSLASGSDNEQFF
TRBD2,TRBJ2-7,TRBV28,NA,TGTGCCAGCACCGCACCCGGGAGGATCGAGCAGTACTTC,CASTAPGRIEQYF
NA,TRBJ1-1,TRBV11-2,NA,TGTGCCAGCAGCCTCCGACAGATTGAAGCTTTCTTT,CASSLRQIEAFF
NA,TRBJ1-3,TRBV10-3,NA,TGTGCCATCAGTGCGGACTTGTCCGGAAACACCATATATTTT,CAISADLSGNTIYF
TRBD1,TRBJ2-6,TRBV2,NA,TGTGCCAGTGGGACAGGGGGCGCTGGGGCCAACGTCCTGACTTTC,CASGTGGAGANVLTF
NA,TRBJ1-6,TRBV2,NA,TGTGCCAGCAGTGAAAGCTCAGAGGCGTTCTCCTATAATTCACCCCTCCACTTT,CASSESSEAFSYNSPLHF
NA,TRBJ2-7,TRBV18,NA,TGTGCCAGCTCACCACCGCCAGGGATAAATTTTTCCTACGAGCAGTACTTC,CASSPPPGINFSYEQYF
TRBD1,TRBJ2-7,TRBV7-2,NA,TGTGCCAGCAGCTTAGGGACAGGGATCACCTACGAGCAGTACTTC,CASSLGTGITYEQYF
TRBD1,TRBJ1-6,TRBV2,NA,TGTGCCAGCAGTGAGATAACAGGGGGCTCTAATTCACCCCTCCACTTT,CASSEITGGSNSPLHF